The entry below describes one T cell receptor (beta chain). The antigen is undetermined. Within the sample, other DNA sequences also encode this same CDR3. Naive-designated CD8 cells lacked CD45RO, were positively enriched for CCR7, and omitted terminally differentiated effector memory CD45RA+ cells. The sample originates from a study of shared clonotypes between healthy human individuals. This CDR3 has 14 amino acids. Trimming left V 0 bases short and J 2 bases short, with 9 bases between. Germline values: CDR1 SGHRS, CDR2 YFSETQ. Points from the study as a whole: Despite large depth, sorted-subset datasets appeared incompletely sequenced.

Evenly divided among several immunoSEQ plates was the genomic DNA of each subset. As processed by the authors: There were no quality scores in the junction-only immunoSEQ sequences, so filtering differed. The table came from immunoSEQ multiplex PCR; TCRdb's copy has only in-frame clones and leaves some out. That table furnishes V, J and clone size, whereas the DNA furnished D and trimming. The table lists around 2,000,000 clones, about 95% of them singletons. The V and J genes are TRBV5-1 and TRBJ2-7; weak D call: TRBD1 (5 bases). This TCR derives from a man aged 18 to 30 in good health. Source material: naive CD8+ T cells sorted from blood. CDR3 DNA sequence: TGCGCCAGCAGCTTGGGCTCAGGGCCCTACGAGCAGTACTTC. Protein: CASSLGSGPYEQYF.